This is a list of T cell receptor beta chains from one sample in a study of CD8 T cells in ankylosing spondylitis. MiXCR, applied by TCRdb to the 5' RACE reads, yields one record per CDR3 protein. The sample lists more than 110,000 distinct CDR3 sequences, 7% to 10% occurring once. Source material: synovial fluid, either unsorted or a sorted T cell fraction (not recorded which). The receptors were sampled from a male donor with ankylosing spondylitis. CDR3s include the opening cysteine and the closing phenylalanine or tryptophan.

TRBV9	CASSPAIGVTDTQYF
TRBV5-1	CASTPTPTRDFYEQYF
TRBV7-9	CASSLRDTYGYTF
TRBV29-1	CSVEAPGPTEAFF
TRBV10-3	CAIAARLSSGAYNEQFF
TRBV19	CASKGAIQLNEQFF
TRBV28	CASSFPFTPRLGLAGMYEQYF
TRBV7-6	CASSLQKGKAFF
TRBV6-2/TRBV6-3	CASSDGPLETQYF
TRBV20-1	CSATTSGGPGYNEQFF
TRBV15	CATSRDSGGLYNEQFF
TRBV2	CASSPDRERSYEQYF
TRBV18	CASRSSGSSDTQYF
TRBV9	CASSVAPAENTEAFF
TRBV7-7	CASSALRGSYNEQFF
TRBV20-1	CSAPLPGRETQYF
TRBV14	CASSPASGSGETQYF
TRBV7-2	CASSLATGDGWYEQYF
TRBV27	CASPSRHTEAFF
TRBV5-1	CASSLGRADTQYF
TRBV7-6	CASSPNPGENQPQHF
TRBV20-1	CSARTSNSGELFF
TRBV20-1	CSAGYGTGVTGELFF
TRBV28	CASIPGGRNQPQHF
TRBV6-2/TRBV6-3	CASSYSNGRPQHF
TRBV20-1	CSVRSDTEAFF
TRBV7-2	CASSLVPAFGYTF
TRBV3-1	CASRRELAGLETQYF
TRBV6-1	CASSEGTTRAFF
TRBV7-8	CASSPGTGSTGELFF
TRBV5-1	CASSVDPGNGYTF
TRBV12-3/TRBV12-4	CASRAQGGKNIQYF
TRBV11-2	CASSSPVRLGGNEKLFF
TRBV10-3	CAISESPIETQYF
TRBV5-1	CASSLDREGQYF
TRBV20-1	CSASQGAVEKLFF
TRBV20-1	CSASVGVLSYNSPLHF
TRBV6-5	CASSYSSSGNSYGYTF
TRBV15	CATSRGQDLSAQHF
TRBV5-6	CASGFGLPETQYF
TRBV20-1	CSARGMKRGPYEQYF
TRBV6-6	CASTWSQETQYF
TRBV29-1	CSVAGTGDQPQHF
TRBV6-2/TRBV6-3	CASRDSTYNEQFF
TRBV20-1	CSARAGDTTDTQYF
TRBV27	CASSLLPTGSNSPLHF
TRBV29-1	CSVARDYEQYF
TRBV10-3	CAISESVQGDQPQHF
TRBV7-2	CASSLRTGRTYNEQFF
TRBV5-6	CASSSGLKSYNEQFF
TRBV28	CASTTPGTTTYEQYF
TRBV12-3/TRBV12-4	CASSFRLYGYTF
TRBV20-1	CSGLARTDTQYF